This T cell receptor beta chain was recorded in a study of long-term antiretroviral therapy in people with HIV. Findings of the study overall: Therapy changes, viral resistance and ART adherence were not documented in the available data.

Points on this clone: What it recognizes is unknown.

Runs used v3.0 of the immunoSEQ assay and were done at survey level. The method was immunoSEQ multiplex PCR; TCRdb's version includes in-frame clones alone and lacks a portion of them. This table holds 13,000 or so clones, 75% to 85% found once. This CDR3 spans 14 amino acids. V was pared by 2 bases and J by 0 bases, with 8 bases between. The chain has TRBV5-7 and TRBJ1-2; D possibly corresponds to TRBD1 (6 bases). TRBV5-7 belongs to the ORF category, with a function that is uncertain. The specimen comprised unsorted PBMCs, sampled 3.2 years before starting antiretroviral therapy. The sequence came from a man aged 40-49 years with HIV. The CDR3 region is CASSLGGANYGYTF. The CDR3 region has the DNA TGTGCCAGCAGCTTAGGGGGGGCTAACTATGGCTACACCTTC.